One sample yielded the 3 T cell receptor beta chains listed below, sequenced in a study of T-cell memory formation after mild COVID-19. A single record per CDR3 protein comes from TCRdb applying MiXCR to the 5' RACE reads. The sample has about 90,000 distinct CDR3 sequences, about 13% seen once. The sequenced sample consisted of PBMCs or a T cell subset sorted from them (not recorded which). Source of these receptors: an adult woman who had mild COVID-19 (a few samples of this study predate the infection). Cell type and time point are not known.

V usage is TRBV4-1 and J usage is TRBJ2-7; D might be TRBD2 (5 bases). Trimming stripped 0 bases from V and 2 bases from J, with 14 bases between. The CDR3 extends over 16 amino acids. Germline values: CDR1 MGHRA, CDR2 YSYEKL. Written as DNA, the CDR3 is TGCGCCAGCAGCCAAGATCCTAGCAGCCGGACCTACGAGCAGTACTTC. The encoded protein is CASSQDPSSRTYEQYF.

The chain uses TRBV12-3 or TRBV12-4 and TRBJ1-1; D gene uncertain. With 2 bases removed from V and 7 bases from J, the gap between germline ends came to 5 bases. CDR3 length: 11 residues. CDR3 sequence: CASSLHYEAFF. Written as DNA, the CDR3 is TGTGCCAGCAGTTTACATTATGAAGCTTTCTTT.

The CDR3 region has the DNA TGTGCCAGCAGCGAAACGGGGGCCAACGTCCTGACTTTC. It codes for CASSETGANVLTF. The rearrangement uses TRBV5-6 and TRBJ2-6; D ambiguous. V dropped 4 bases and J dropped 4 bases, with 6 bases sitting between them. The CDR3 covers 13 residues. Germline CDR1 reads SGHDT; CDR2 reads YYEEEE.